The 26 T cell receptor beta chains given below trace back to one sample, sequenced in a study of blood T cell repertoires in COVID-19. The method was immunoSEQ multiplex PCR; TCRdb's version includes in-frame clones alone and lacks a portion of them. The sample lists approximately 190,000 clones; roughly four fifths were seen once. Sequences were obtained from PBMCs or T cells enriched from blood (not recorded which). These receptor sequences come from a man aged 35 to 55 who had recovered from COVID-19.

The CDR3 bases are TGCAGCGGGGGACAGAGTAACTATGGCTACACCTTC. Translated, it gives CSGGQSNYGYTF. The rearrangement uses TRBV29-1 and TRBJ1-2, with 7 bases that match TRBD1. This CDR3 region has 12 residues. CDR1 is SQVTM and CDR2 is ANQGSEA in the germline V gene. V lost 7 bases, J lost 1 base, and 3 bases stayed unmatched.

The V call is TRBV11-2, the J call TRBJ2-7; 7 bases are a match to TRBD1. The CDR3 contains 16 residues. J was trimmed by 3 bases and V by 4 bases; bases with no gene match: 12. CDR1 and CDR2 from the germline V gene are SGHAT and FQNNGV. The CDR3, as DNA: TGTGCCAGCAGCTCCCGGCGTGTGGCAGGGGGCTACGAGCAGTACTTC. Translated, it gives CASSSRRVAGGYEQYF.

This clone came up once. The genes are TRBV6-1 and TRBJ2-5, with D perhaps matching TRBD1 (5 bases). The length of the CDR3 is 15 residues. Per the germline V gene, CDR1 is MNHNS and CDR2 is SASEGT. The V end lost 0 bases, the J end lost 5 bases, and 13 bases lay between the germline ends. CDR3 in amino acids: CASSEARQGYETQYF. DNA for the CDR3: TGTGCCAGCAGTGAAGCCCGGCAGGGATACGAGACCCAGTACTTC.

This chain joins TRBV15 and TRBJ1-5; 10 bases agree with TRBD1. The CDR3 has 15 residues. Germline-derived CDR1 and CDR2 are LNHNV and YYDKDF (reference sequence). V was clipped by 3 bases and J by 1 base; unmatched bases: 0. The CDR3 here is CATSRDRGSNQPQHF. CDR3 bases: TGTGCCACCAGCAGGGACAGGGGGAGCAATCAGCCCCAGCATTTT.

The gene calls are TRBV5-1 and TRBJ2-6, with D possibly being TRBD1 (5 bases). Trimming took off 0 bases at V and 3 bases at J, with 7 bases between the two ends. There are 15 residues in the CDR3. Germline loops: CDR1 SGHRS, CDR2 YFSETQ. As DNA, the CDR3 is TGCGCCAGCAGCTTGGAGGGGCTTGGGGCCAACGTCCTGACTTTC. Its translation: CASSLEGLGANVLTF.

The chain recombines TRBV30 with TRBJ2-7, with no clear D. The CDR3 consists of 11 residues. V dropped 0 bases and J dropped 9 bases, with 9 bases sitting between them. Germline-derived CDR1 and CDR2 are GTSNPN and SVGIG (reference sequence). The CDR3: CAWSVGSGQYF. CDR3 DNA: TGTGCCTGGAGTGTAGGTTCAGGGCAGTACTTC.

The CDR3 here is CAIGPGNSPLHF. CDR3 DNA sequence: TGTGCCATTGGGCCAGGAAATTCACCCCTCCACTTT. The chain carries TRBV10-3 and TRBJ1-6; D is uncertain. Germline V gives CDR1 ENHRY, CDR2 SYGVKD. This CDR3 is 12 amino acids long. Between the trimmed V and J ends, which lost 9 bases and 7 bases, there was a span of 10 bases.

The gene calls are TRBV11-2 and TRBJ1-3; 9 positions match TRBD1. Germline V gives CDR1 SGHAT, CDR2 FQNNGV. The junction had 3 bases not matched to a gene; V was cut back by 5 bases and J by 1 base. The CDR3 contains 15 residues. This chain's CDR3 is CASSAGTGSGNTIYF. CDR3 coding DNA: TGTGCCAGCAGCGCCGGGACAGGGTCTGGAAACACCATATATTTT.

The chain employs TRBV4-2 and TRBJ1-2, with 9 bases lining up with TRBD1. Unmatched junction bases numbered 16, after V lost 2 bases and J lost 3 bases. This CDR3 has 19 amino acids. Germline V CDR1 and CDR2: LGHNA, YNFKEQ. This CDR3 is CASSQPPEATGGVYYGYTF. For the CDR3, the DNA is TGTGCCAGCAGCCAACCCCCTGAGGCGACAGGGGGAGTATACTATGGCTACACCTTC.

The V and J genes are TRBV30 and TRBJ1-5; TRBD1 might be the D (6 bases). V was clipped by 1 base and J by 2 bases, with 12 bases between them. This CDR3 spans 15 amino acids. The germline V gene has CDR1 GTSNPN and CDR2 SVGIG (reference sequence). DNA of the CDR3: TGTGCCTGGAGTGACAGGGTAATCGGCAATCAGCCCCAGCATTTT. It translates to CAWSDRVIGNQPQHF.

This CDR3 is CASSIAGGSTTGELFF. CDR3 DNA: TGTGCCAGTAGTATAGCCGGAGGGTCGACCACCGGGGAGCTGTTTTTT. The chain uses TRBV19 and TRBJ2-2; a possible D gene is TRBD2 (6 bases). Germline V CDR1 and CDR2: LNHDA, SQIVND (reference sequence). Trimming removed 1 base at V and 4 bases at J, with 13 bases between. The CDR3 is 16 residues long.

This rearrangement joins TRBV6-7 to TRBJ2-1, with D possibly matching TRBD1 (6 bases). TRBV6-7 is treated as an ORF (open reading frame) with a function not yet certain. The germline V and J ends were trimmed by 5 bases and 0 bases, with 17 bases remaining between them. CDR3 size: 17 residues. Written as DNA, the CDR3 is TGTGCCAGCAGTCCAACAGAGCAGGGGCACTCCTACAATGAGCAGTTCTTC. This codes for CASSPTEQGHSYNEQFF.

CDR3 amino acids: CASSRSGGANSDTQYF. The CDR3 DNA is TGCGCCAGCAGCCGATCGGGGGGGGCGAACTCAGATACGCAGTATTTT. V gene TRBV4-1 combines with J gene TRBJ2-3, with 8 bases identical to TRBD2. CDR3 length equals 16 residues. Germline trimming cut 4 bases from V and 4 bases from J; bases unmatched to any gene: 10. The germline gives CDR1 MGHRA, CDR2 YSYEKL.

J is TRBJ2-2 and V is TRBV27, with 9 bases that match TRBD1. This CDR3 spans 18 amino acids. V gave up 7 bases and J gave up 0 bases; unmatched junction bases: 12. Germline V gene lookup returns CDR1 MNHEY and CDR2 SMNVEV (reference sequence). The CDR3 spells CASKPGQGSLTNTGELFF. CDR3 in DNA: TGTGCCAGCAAACCGGGACAGGGCTCCTTAACGAACACCGGGGAGCTGTTTTTT.

The rearrangement joins TRBV2 to TRBJ1-1; D might be TRBD1 (5 bases). CDR3 length equals 15 residues. Deletions cut 6 bases from V and 4 bases from J, with 18 bases between. The germline V gene encodes CDR1 SNHLY and CDR2 FYNNEI. In nucleotides, the CDR3 is TGTGCCAGCAGGACCCAAGCTATGGGGGGCACTGAAGCTTTCTTT. It encodes CASRTQAMGGTEAFF. The variable domain in full, with the rest retrieved from reference TRBV2 and TRBJ1-1, is EPEVTQTPSHQVTQMGQEVILRCVPISNHLYFYWYRQILGQKVEFLVSFYNNEISEKSEIFDDQFSVERPDGSNFTLKIRSTKLEDSAMYFCASRTQAMGGTEAFFGQGTRLTVV.

The rearrangement links TRBV9 to TRBJ2-6; 14 bases match TRBD2. V was pared by 4 bases and J by 0 bases, with 9 bases of the junction left unmatched. This CDR3 contains 20 residues. The germline V gene encodes CDR1 SGDLS and CDR2 YYNGEE. The CDR3 DNA sequence: TGTGCCAGCAGCTCCCTGGGACTAGCGGGGGCGACCTCTGGGGCCAACGTCCTGACTTTC. Translated, it gives CASSSLGLAGATSGANVLTF. Combining the CDR3 with reference TRBV9 and TRBJ2-6 gives the whole variable domain DSGVTQTPKHLITATGQRVTLRCSPRSGDLSVYWYQQSLDQGLQFLIQYYNGEERAKGNILERFSAQQFPDLHSELNLSSLELGDSALYFCASSSLGLAGATSGANVLTFGAGSRLTVL.

The genes are TRBV4-1 and TRBJ1-1; 7 bases map to TRBD1. The CDR3 length is 15 residues. CDR1 and CDR2 (germline): MGHRA, YSYEKL. Trimming took 3 bases from V and 2 from J; bases not matched to a gene: 6. The CDR3 DNA sequence: TGCGCCAGCAGCCACACGGGACAGATAAACACTGAAGCTTTCTTT. This sequence encodes CASSHTGQINTEAFF.

V is TRBV19 and J is TRBJ1-1, with unresolved D. Germline lookup yields CDR1 LNHDA and CDR2 SQIVND (reference sequence). CDR3 size: 12 residues. V lost 5 bases, J lost 8 bases, and 12 bases lay in between. CDR3 region: CASSHGVLEAFF. CDR3 DNA sequence: TGTGCCAGTAGTCACGGGGTACTAGAAGCTTTCTTT.

V gene TRBV2 combines with J gene TRBJ1-5; 11 bases line up with TRBD1. CDR1 is SNHLY, CDR2 FYNNEI, per germline. The CDR3 has 15 residues. The ends lost 6 bases at V and 5 bases at J; junction bases unmatched: 6. The CDR3 coding sequence is TGTGCCAGCAGGGCCCGGACAGGGGGCGATCAGCCCCAGCATTTT. Translation: CASRARTGGDQPQHF. Full variable domain (outside the CDR3, taken from reference TRBV2 and TRBJ1-5): EPEVTQTPSHQVTQMGQEVILRCVPISNHLYFYWYRQILGQKVEFLVSFYNNEISEKSEIFDDQFSVERPDGSNFTLKIRSTKLEDSAMYFCASRARTGGDQPQHFGDGTRLSIL.

This sequence joins TRBV18 and TRBJ1-4; D is unresolved. The V gene lost 3 bases and the J gene lost 1 base, with 9 bases spanning the gap. This CDR3 contains 15 residues. Germline V CDR1 and CDR2: KGHSH, LQKENI. CDR3 residues: CASSPQSLTNEKLFF. In DNA, the CDR3 is TGTGCCAGCTCACCGCAGTCATTAACTAATGAAAAACTGTTTTTT.

The V and J genes are TRBV30 and TRBJ2-1; D not resolved. V was clipped by 3 bases and J by 2 bases, with 14 bases between them. The CDR3 totals 15 residues. CDR1 is GTSNPN and CDR2 is SVGIG in the germline V gene (reference sequence). CDR3 DNA sequence: TGTGCCTGGAGCCCCGACTTCGGTCCCTACAATGAGCAGTTCTTC. Protein: CAWSPDFGPYNEQFF.

In its sample, this clone was seen a few times. This chain connects TRBV5-5 to TRBJ1-2, with 8 bases identical to TRBD1. This CDR3 is built from 18 residues. V was clipped by 6 bases and J by 8 bases; unmatched bases: 24. Germline CDR1 and CDR2: SGHKS and YYEKEE (reference sequence). The CDR3 nucleotides read TGTGCCAGCACCGTTAGGGTGGACAGGGAAATCGCCGAAAGGGGCTACACCTTC. This gives the protein CASTVRVDREIAERGYTF.

CDR3 amino acids: CAWKTTSSTDTQYF. Here the CDR3 DNA reads TGTGCCTGGAAGACAACATCTAGCACAGATACGCAGTATTTT. This chain connects TRBV30 to TRBJ2-3; no definite D call. This CDR3 is 14 amino acids long. Trimming shortened V by 4 bases and J by 0 bases, and 11 bases separated the two germline ends. Germline CDR1 reads GTSNPN; CDR2 reads SVGIG (reference sequence).

CDR3 loop: CASGDRVIQPQHF. CDR3 nucleotide sequence: TGTGCCAGTGGGGACAGGGTGATTCAGCCCCAGCATTTT. The chain combines TRBV19 with TRBJ1-5; the match to TRBD1 covers 9 bases. The germline CDR1 and CDR2 sequences are LNHDA and SQIVND (reference sequence). This CDR3 is built from 13 residues. The junction had 5 bases not matched to a gene; V was cut back by 8 bases and J by 6 bases.

This rearrangement joins TRBV3-1 (or the pseudogene TRBV3-2) to TRBJ1-2, with D perhaps TRBD1 (5 bases). Trimming removed 4 bases from V and 8 bases from J, with 14 bases in between. Germline V gene lookup returns CDR1 LGHDT and CDR2 YNNKEL (reference sequence). The CDR3 is made up of 13 amino acids. The DNA for the CDR3 is TGTGCCAGCAGCCCTGTGCGGGGCTCCGGCTACACCTTC. Translation gives CASSPVRGSGYTF.

The chain links TRBV24-1 to TRBJ1-2; D gene uncertain. Deletions cut 0 bases from V and 0 bases from J, with 4 bases between. CDR3 length: 14 residues. Germline V lookup: CDR1 KGHDR, CDR2 SFDVKD. CDR3 sequence reads: CATSDLSANYGYTF. CDR3 nucleotides: TGTGCCACCAGTGATTTGTCAGCTAACTATGGCTACACCTTC.